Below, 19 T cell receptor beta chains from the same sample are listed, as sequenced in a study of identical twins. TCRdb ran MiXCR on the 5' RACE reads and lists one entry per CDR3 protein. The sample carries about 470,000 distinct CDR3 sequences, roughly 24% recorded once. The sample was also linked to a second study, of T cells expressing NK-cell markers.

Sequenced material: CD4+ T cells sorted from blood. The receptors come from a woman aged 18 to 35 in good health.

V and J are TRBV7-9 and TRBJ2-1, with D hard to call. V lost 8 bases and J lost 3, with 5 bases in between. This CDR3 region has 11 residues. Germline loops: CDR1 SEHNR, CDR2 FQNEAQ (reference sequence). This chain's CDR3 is CASLLYNEQFF. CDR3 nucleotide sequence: TGTGCCAGCCTCCTCTACAATGAGCAGTTCTTC.

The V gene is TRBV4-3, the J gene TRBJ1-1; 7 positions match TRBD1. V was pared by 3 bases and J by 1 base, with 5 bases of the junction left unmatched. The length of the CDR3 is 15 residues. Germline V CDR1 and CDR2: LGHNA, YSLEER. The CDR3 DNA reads TGCGCCAGCAGCCATGCCGACAGGGAGAACACTGAAGCTTTCTTT. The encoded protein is CASSHADRENTEAFF.

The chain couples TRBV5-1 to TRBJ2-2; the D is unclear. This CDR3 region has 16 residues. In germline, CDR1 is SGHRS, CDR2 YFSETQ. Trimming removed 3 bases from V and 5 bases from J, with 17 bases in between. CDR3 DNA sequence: TGCGCCAGCAGCTCACAACGGCCAAACCCGACCGGGGAGCTGTTTTTT. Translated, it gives CASSSQRPNPTGELFF.

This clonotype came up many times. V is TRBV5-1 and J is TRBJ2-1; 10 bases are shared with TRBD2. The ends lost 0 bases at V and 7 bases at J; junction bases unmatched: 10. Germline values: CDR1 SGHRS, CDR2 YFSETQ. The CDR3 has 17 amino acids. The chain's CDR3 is CASSLGSLAGAANEQFF. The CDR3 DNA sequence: TGCGCCAGCAGCTTGGGGTCTCTAGCGGGAGCGGCTAATGAGCAGTTCTTC.

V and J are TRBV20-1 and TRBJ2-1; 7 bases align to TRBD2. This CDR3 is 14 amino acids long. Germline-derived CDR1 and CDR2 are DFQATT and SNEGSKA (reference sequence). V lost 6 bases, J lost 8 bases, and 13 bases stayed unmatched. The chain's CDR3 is CSAKDRGRSYEQFF. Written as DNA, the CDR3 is TGCAGTGCCAAAGACCGCGGGAGAAGCTATGAGCAGTTCTTC.

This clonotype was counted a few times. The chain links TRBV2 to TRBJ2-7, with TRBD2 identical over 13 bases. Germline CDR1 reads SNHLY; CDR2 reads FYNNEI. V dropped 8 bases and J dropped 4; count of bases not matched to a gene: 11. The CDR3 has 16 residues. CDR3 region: CASYGTSGEKVYEQYF. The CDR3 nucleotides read TGTGCCAGCTACGGGACTAGCGGGGAAAAGGTGTACGAGCAGTACTTC.

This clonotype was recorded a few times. The CDR3 nucleotides read TGCGCCAGCAGCTTGGACTGGAGCTCCTACAATGAGCAGTTCTTC. It translates to CASSLDWSSYNEQFF. V usage is TRBV5-1 and J usage is TRBJ2-1; D is unclear. The CDR3 spans 15 residues. The germline V gene has CDR1 SGHRS and CDR2 YFSETQ. V shed 0 bases and J shed 0 bases, with 7 bases lying between them.

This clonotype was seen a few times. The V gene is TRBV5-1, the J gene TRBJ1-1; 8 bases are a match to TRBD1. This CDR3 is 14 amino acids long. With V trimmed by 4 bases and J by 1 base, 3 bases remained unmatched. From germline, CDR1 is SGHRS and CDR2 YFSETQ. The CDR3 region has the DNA TGCGCCAGCAGCAACGGACAGGGGAACACTGAAGCTTTCTTT. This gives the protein CASSNGQGNTEAFF.

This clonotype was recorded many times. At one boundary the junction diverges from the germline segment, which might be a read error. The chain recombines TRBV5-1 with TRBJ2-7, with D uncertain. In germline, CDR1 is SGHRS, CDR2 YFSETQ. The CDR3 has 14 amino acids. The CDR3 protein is CASSLVGSSYEQYF. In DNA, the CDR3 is TGTGCCAGCAGTTTAGTCGGCAGCTCCTACGAGCAGTACTTC.

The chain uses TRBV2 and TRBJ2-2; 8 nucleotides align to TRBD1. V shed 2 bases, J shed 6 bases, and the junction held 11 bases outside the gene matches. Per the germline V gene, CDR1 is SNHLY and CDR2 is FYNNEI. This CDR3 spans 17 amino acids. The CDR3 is CASSEFPGTGIAGELFF. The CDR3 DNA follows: TGTGCCAGCAGTGAATTTCCCGGGACAGGAATCGCCGGGGAGCTGTTTTTT.

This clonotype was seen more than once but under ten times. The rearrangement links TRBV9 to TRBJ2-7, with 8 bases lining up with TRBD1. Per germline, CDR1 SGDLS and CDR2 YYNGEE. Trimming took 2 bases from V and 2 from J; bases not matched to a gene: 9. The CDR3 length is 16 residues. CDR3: CASSVSPGTGPYEQYF. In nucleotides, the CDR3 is TGTGCCAGCAGCGTCAGCCCCGGGACAGGCCCCTACGAGCAGTACTTC.

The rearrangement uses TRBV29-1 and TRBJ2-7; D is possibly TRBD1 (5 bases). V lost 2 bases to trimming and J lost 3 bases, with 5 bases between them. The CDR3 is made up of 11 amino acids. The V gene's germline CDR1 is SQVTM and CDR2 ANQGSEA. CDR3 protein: CSVEQGYEQYF. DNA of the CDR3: TGCAGCGTTGAACAGGGCTACGAGCAGTACTTC.

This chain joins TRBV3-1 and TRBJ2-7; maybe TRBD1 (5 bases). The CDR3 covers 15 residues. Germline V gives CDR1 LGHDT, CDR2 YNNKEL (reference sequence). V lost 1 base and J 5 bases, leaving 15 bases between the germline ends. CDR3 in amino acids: CASSQVGLIGNEQYF. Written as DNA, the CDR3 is TGTGCCAGCAGCCAAGTGGGGCTAATAGGGAACGAGCAGTACTTC.

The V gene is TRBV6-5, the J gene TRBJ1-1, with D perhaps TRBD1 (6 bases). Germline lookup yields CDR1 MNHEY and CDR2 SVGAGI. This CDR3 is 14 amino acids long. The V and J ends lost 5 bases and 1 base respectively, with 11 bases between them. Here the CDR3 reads CASSHRVPNTEAFF. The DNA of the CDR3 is TGTGCCAGCAGTCACAGGGTCCCGAACACTGAAGCTTTCTTT.

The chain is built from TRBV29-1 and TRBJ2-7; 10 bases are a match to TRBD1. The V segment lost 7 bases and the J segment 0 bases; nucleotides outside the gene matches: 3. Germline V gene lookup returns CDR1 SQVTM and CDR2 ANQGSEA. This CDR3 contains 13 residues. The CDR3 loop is CSAGDRGSYEQYF. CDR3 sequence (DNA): TGCAGCGCGGGGGACAGGGGCTCCTACGAGCAGTACTTC.

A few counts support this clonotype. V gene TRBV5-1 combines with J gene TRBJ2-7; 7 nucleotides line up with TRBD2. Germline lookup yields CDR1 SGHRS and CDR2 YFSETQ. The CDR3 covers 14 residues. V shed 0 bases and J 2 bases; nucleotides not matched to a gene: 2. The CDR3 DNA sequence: TGCGCCAGCAGCTTGGCGGGACTACCCTACGAGCAGTACTTC. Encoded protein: CASSLAGLPYEQYF.

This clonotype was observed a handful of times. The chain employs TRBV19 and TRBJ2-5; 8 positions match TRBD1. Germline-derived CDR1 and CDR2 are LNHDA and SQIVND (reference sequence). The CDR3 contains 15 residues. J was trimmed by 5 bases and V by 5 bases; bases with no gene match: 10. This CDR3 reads CASSSNRGIGETQYF. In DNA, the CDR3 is TGTGCCAGTAGTTCCAACAGGGGGATCGGGGAGACCCAGTACTTC.

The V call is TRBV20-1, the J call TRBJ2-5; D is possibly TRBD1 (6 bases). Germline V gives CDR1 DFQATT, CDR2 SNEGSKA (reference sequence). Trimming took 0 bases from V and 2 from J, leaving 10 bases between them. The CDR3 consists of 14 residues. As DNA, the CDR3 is TGCAGTGCTAGAGATTACAGGGTACAAGAGACCCAGTACTTC. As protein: CSARDYRVQETQYF.

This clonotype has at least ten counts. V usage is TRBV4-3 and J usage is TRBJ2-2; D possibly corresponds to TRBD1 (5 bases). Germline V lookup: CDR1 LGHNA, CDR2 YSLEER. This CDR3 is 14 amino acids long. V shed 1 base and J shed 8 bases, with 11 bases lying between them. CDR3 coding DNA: TGCGCCAGCAGCCAAGTGGGGCAGGGAGGGGAGCTGTTTTTT. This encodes CASSQVGQGGELFF.